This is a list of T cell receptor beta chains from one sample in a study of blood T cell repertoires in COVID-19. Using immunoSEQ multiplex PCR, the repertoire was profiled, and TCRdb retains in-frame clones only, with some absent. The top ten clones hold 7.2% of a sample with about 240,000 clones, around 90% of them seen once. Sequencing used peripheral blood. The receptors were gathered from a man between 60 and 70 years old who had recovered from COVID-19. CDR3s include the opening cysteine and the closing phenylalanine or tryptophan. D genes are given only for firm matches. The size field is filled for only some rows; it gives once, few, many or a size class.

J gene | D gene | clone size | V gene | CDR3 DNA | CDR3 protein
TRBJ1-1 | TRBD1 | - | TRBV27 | TGTGCCAGCAGTTTATCAAGGGGGCTGTACACTGAAGCTTTCTTT | CASSLSRGLYTEAFF
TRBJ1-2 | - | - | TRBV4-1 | TGCGCCAGCAGCCAACCACCGGCAGGGCCCGATGGCTACACCTTC | CASSQPPAGPDGYTF
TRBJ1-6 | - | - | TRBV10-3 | TGTGCCACCGAACCTGGGAGGGGAGAGAATTCACCCCTCCACTTT | CATEPGRGENSPLHF
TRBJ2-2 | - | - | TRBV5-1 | TGCGCCAGCAGCATGACAGGTCGGGACACCGGGGAGCTGTTTTTT | CASSMTGRDTGELFF
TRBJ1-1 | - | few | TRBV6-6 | TGTGCCAGCAGTTTAGGCAGGGCGAACACTGAAGCTTTCTTT | CASSLGRANTEAFF
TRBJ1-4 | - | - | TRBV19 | TGTGCCAGTAGTATACAGTCTCCTAATGAAAAACTGTTTTTT | CASSIQSPNEKLFF
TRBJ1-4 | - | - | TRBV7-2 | TGTGCCAGCAGCTTATTCGACACCGCAACTAATGAAAAACTGTTTTTT | CASSLFDTATNEKLFF
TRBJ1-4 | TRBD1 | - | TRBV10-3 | TGTGCCATCAAGGGGGACAGGGTACAGGAAAAACTGTTTTTT | CAIKGDRVQEKLFF
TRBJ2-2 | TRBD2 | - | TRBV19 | TGTGCCAGTAGTATAGAAGCGGGGTTGGGGGAGCTGTTTTTT | CASSIEAGLGELFF
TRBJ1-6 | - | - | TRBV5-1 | TGCGCCAGCAGTCTGGGGTCAGGGGACCACTCACCCCTCCACTTT | CASSLGSGDHSPLHF
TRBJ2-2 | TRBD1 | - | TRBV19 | TGTGCCAGTAGGAGGCCGGGACAGGGTCGGACCGGGGAGCTGTTTTTT | CASRRPGQGRTGELFF
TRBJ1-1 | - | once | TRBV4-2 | TGTGCCAGCAGCCAAGCAAGCAGGGTGAACACTGAAGCTTTCTTT | CASSQASRVNTEAFF
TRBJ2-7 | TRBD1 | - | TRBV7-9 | TGTGCCAGCAGCCCCCGGACAGGGAATTACGAGCAGTACTTC | CASSPRTGNYEQYF
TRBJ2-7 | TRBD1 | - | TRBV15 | TGTGCCACCAGCCCCTTCGACCGGGACAGGAGAGAACAAGGGCAGTACTTC | CATSPFDRDRREQGQYF
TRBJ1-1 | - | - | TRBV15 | TGTGCCACCAGCAGAGAAGGGATTCGAGGGACTGAAGCTTTCTTT | CATSREGIRGTEAFF
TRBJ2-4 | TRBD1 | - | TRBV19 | TGTGCCAGTAGTCTCCGACCGGGACAGGGGGCTTCGGCCAAAAACATTCAGTACTTC | CASSLRPGQGASAKNIQYF
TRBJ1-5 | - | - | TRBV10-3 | TGTGCCATCAGCCAGGGTAATCAGCCCCAGCATTTT | CAISQGNQPQHF
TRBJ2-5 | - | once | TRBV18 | TGTGCCAGCTCACGACAGAGAGAGACCCAGTACTTC | CASSRQRETQYF
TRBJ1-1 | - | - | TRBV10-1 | TGCGCCAGCAGCAGGGGCAGGGGCTCGATAAACACTGAAGCTTTCTTT | CASSRGRGSINTEAFF
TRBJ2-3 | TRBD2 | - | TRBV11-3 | TGTGCCAGCAGCCCACGGACTAGCGGGTCAGATACGCAGTATTTT | CASSPRTSGSDTQYF
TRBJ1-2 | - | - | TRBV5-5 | TGTGCCAGCAGCTGGGATTCCAGGGGAAACTATGGCTACACCTTC | CASSWDSRGNYGYTF
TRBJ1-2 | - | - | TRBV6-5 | TGTGCCAGCAGTTACTCATCCGGGTACTATGGCTACACCTTC | CASSYSSGYYGYTF
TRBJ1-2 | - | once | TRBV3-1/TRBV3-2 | TGTGCCAGCAGCCGACGGAGATATGGCTACACCTTC | CASSRRRYGYTF
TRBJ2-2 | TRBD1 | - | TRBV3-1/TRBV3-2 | TGTGCCAGCAGCCTTCGGACAGGGCACACCGGGGAGCTGTTTTTT | CASSLRTGHTGELFF
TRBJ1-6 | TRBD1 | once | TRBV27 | TGTGCCAGCAGTAAACAGGGGTCACCCCTCCACTTT | CASSKQGSPLHF
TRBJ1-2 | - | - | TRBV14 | TGTGCCAGCAGCCGAGGGGGAAACTATGGCTACACCTTC | CASSRGGNYGYTF
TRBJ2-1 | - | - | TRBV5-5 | TGTGCCAGCAGCGGAGAGTGGGGAGCGGGCAACAATGAGCAGTTCTTC | CASSGEWGAGNNEQFF
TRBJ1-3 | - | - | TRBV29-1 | TGCAGCGTTGGCACAGGTGCCGTCGGAAACACCATATATTTT | CSVGTGAVGNTIYF
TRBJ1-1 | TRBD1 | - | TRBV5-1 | TGCGCCAGCAGCTCGACAGGGGGAGGGAGACCAACTGAAGCTTTCTTT | CASSSTGGGRPTEAFF
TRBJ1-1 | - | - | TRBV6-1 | TGTGCCAGCAGTGAACGGAGACAGAGTACTGAAGCTTTCTTT | CASSERRQSTEAFF
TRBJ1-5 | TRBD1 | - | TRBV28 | TGTGCCAGCAGTTTAGGGGACAGTGGCAATCAGCCCCAGCATTTT | CASSLGDSGNQPQHF
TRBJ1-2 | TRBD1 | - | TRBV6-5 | TGTGCCAGCAGTTACTCCGGGACAGTTTCCTATGGCTACACCTTC | CASSYSGTVSYGYTF
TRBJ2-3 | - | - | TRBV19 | TGTGCCAGTCGACCCATAGGGCAGGGCGTGAGGACAGATACGCAGTATTTT | CASRPIGQGVRTDTQYF
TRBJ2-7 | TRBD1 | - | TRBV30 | TGTGCCTGGAGTTGGAGGACAGGCTCAACTTTTTACGAGCAGTACTTC | CAWSWRTGSTFYEQYF
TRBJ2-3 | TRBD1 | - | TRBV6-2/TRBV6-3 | TGTGCCAGCAGTTTCCGGGACAGGGGGCATGATACGCAGTATTTT | CASSFRDRGHDTQYF
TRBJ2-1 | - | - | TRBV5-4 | TGTGCCAGCAGCTTGGGACTGACAGGCAATGAGCAGTTCTTC | CASSLGLTGNEQFF
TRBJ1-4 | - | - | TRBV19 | TGTGCCAGTAGTATAGGGCACCACAAACTGTTTTTT | CASSIGHHKLFF
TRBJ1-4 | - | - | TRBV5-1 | TGCGCCAGCAGCACGGACAGAACTAATGAAAAACTGTTTTTT | CASSTDRTNEKLFF
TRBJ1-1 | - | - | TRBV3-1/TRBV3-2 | TGTGCCAGCAGCCAAGGGATCTATGGGGCCGAAGCTTTCTTT | CASSQGIYGAEAFF
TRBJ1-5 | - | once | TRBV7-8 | TGTGCCAGCAGCTTAGGCGGGGCTCGCAATCAGCCCCAGCATTTT | CASSLGGARNQPQHF
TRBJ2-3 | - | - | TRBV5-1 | TGCGCCAGCAGCTTCAGGGAAGATACGCAGTATTTT | CASSFREDTQYF
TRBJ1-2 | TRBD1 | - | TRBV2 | TGTGCCAGCACAGACGACAGGGATTATGGCTACACCTTC | CASTDDRDYGYTF
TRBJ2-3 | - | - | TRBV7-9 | TGTGCCAGCAGCTTAGCGCCTAGCGCCGATACGCAGTATTTT | CASSLAPSADTQYF
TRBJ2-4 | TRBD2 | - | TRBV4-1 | TGCGCCAGCAGCCAAGAAACTAGCGGGGGGACCAAAAACATTCAGTACTTC | CASSQETSGGTKNIQYF
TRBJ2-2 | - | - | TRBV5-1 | TGCGCCAGCAGCTTGGGACACAGGAACACCGGGGAGCTGTTTTTT | CASSLGHRNTGELFF
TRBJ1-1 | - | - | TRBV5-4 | TGTGCCAGCAGCTTGGAACGGGAGAGGGCTTTCTTT | CASSLERERAFF
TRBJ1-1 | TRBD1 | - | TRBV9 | TGTGCCAGCAGCGGGACAGGGGTAACTGAAGCTTTCTTT | CASSGTGVTEAFF
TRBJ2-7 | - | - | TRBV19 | TGTGCCAGTACCGGCGACAGGCTACCCTACGAGCAGTACTTC | CASTGDRLPYEQYF
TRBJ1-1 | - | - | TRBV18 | TGTGCCAGCTCACCGGGACAGAACACTGAAGCTTTCTTT | CASSPGQNTEAFF
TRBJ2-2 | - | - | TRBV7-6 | TGTGCCAGCAGCCCCCGGACACTGAACACCGGGGAGCTGTTTTTT | CASSPRTLNTGELFF
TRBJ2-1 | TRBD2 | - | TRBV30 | TGTGCCTGGAGTGCCTGGACTAGCGGCTATTACAATGAGCAGTTCTTC | CAWSAWTSGYYNEQFF
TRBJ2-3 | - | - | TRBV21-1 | TGTGCCAGCAGGACGCCCCCGGGACAAAATGTGGGTCCCCCAGATACGCAGTATTTT | CASRTPPGQNVGPPDTQYF
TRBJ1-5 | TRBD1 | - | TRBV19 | TGTGCCAGTAGTTTCCTGGACAGGGAGGGTCAGCCCCAGCATTTT | CASSFLDREGQPQHF
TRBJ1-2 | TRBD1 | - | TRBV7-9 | TGTGCCAGCAGTTCACAGGGGAACTATGGCTACACCTTC | CASSSQGNYGYTF